These 24 T cell receptor beta chains were sequenced from one sample in a study of spatial heterogeneity in lung cancer. Study results and limitations: The number of expanded tumor alpha and beta chains correlated with mutation number.

Which antigens these TCRs recognize remains unknown. The time point was: sample taken at primary tumor resection. TCRdb used MiXCR to reprocess the 5' RACE reads, holding one entry per CDR3 protein. The sample contains more than 10,000 distinct CDR3 sequences, approximately 5.5% of which appear only once. The input for sequencing was lung tumor tissue, taken at surgery. These receptors came from a male donor with early-stage non-small cell lung cancer.

On this clonotype: This may arise from a read error, as a much more abundant clone is one base away. The chain couples TRBV28 to TRBJ1-3, with D maybe TRBD1 (6 bases). This CDR3 comprises 14 residues. Germline V gene data show CDR1 as MDHEN and CDR2 as SYDVKM. CDR3 in DNA: TGTGCCTGCAGACAGGCCAGCTCTGGAAACACCATATATTTT. This gives the protein CACRQASSGNTIYF. Full variable domain (missing parts from reference TRBV28 and TRBJ1-3): DVKVTQSSRYLVKRTGEKVFLECVQDMDHENMFWYRQDPGLGLRLIYFSYDVKMKEKGDIPEGYSVSREKKERFSLILESASTNQTSMYLCACRQASSGNTIYFGEGSWLTVV.

In its sample, this clonotype was seen a few times. CDR3 in DNA: TGTGCCTGGGGTGACAGGGCCCGGGGAAATGAGCAGTTCTTC. It codes for CAWGDRARGNEQFF. This rearrangement joins TRBV30 to TRBJ2-1; 7 nucleotides match TRBD1. V dropped 5 bases and J dropped 7; count of bases not matched to a gene: 11. This CDR3 contains 14 residues. Germline CDR1 and CDR2: GTSNPN and SVGIG (reference sequence).

This clonotype appeared many times. The chain is built from TRBV11-1 and TRBJ1-3, with 7 positions matching TRBD1. V was pared by 5 bases and J by 4 bases, with 11 bases of the junction left unmatched. The germline CDR1 and CDR2 sequences are SGHAT and FQDESV (reference sequence). This CDR3 has 16 residues. DNA of the CDR3: TGTGCCAGCAGCCTCGACAGGGCTAGAGGCGGAAACACCATATATTTT. Translation: CASSLDRARGGNTIYF.

The chain carries TRBV7-9 and TRBJ2-3, with D perhaps TRBD2 (6 bases). With 5 bases removed from V and 4 bases from J, the gap between germline ends came to 19 bases. The germline V gene has CDR1 SEHNR and CDR2 FQNEAQ (reference sequence). The CDR3 length is 16 residues. The CDR3 DNA is TGTGCCAGCAGCCCCTCAGGTAGCGGAGCGGCAGATACGCAGTATTTT. Protein: CASSPSGSGAADTQYF.

This clonotype was picked up many times. The chain has TRBV7-6 and TRBJ2-1, with TRBD2 matching over 14 bases. V dropped 6 bases and J dropped 7; count of bases not matched to a gene: 8. The CDR3 totals 16 residues. Germline V lookup: CDR1 SGHVS, CDR2 FNYEAQ. The CDR3 DNA reads as TGTGCCAGCAGTCCAAGGACTAGCGGGGGGTTAAATGAGCAGTTCTTC. Amino acids: CASSPRTSGGLNEQFF.

This clonotype showed up just a few times. V and J are TRBV20-1 and TRBJ1-5; 8 positions match TRBD1. Germline lookup yields CDR1 DFQATT and CDR2 SNEGSKA (reference sequence). The CDR3 length is 13 residues. With V trimmed by 6 bases and J by 4 bases, 5 bases remained unmatched. The CDR3 loop reads CSAVRQGNQPQHF. CDR3 DNA sequence: TGCAGTGCGGTTCGACAGGGGAATCAGCCCCAGCATTTT.

This clonotype was counted a few times. The rearrangement links TRBV20-1 to TRBJ2-1, with D perhaps TRBD1 or TRBD2 (6 bases each). Deletions cut 4 bases from V and 6 bases from J, with 25 bases between. The CDR3 length is 17 residues. Germline V gene lookup returns CDR1 DFQATT and CDR2 SNEGSKA (reference sequence). CDR3 nucleotides: TGCAGTGCTATCTCCCCTCCGAGGGGGGACTTTAGCAATGAGCAGTTCTTC. Translated, it gives CSAISPPRGDFSNEQFF.

The sample holds many counts of this clonotype. The chain joins TRBV7-9 to TRBJ2-3; D unresolved. The V end lost 5 bases, the J end lost 3 bases, and 9 bases lay between the germline ends. The CDR3 is 13 amino acids. From germline, CDR1 is SEHNR and CDR2 FQNEAQ (reference sequence). CDR3 sequence reads: CASSATGTDTQYF. The CDR3 DNA sequence: TGTGCCAGCAGCGCGACCGGGACAGATACGCAGTATTTT.

This clonotype was seen repeatedly, ten times or more. The chain links TRBV7-9 to TRBJ1-4; D is uncertain. The CDR3 extends over 14 amino acids. From germline, CDR1 is SEHNR and CDR2 FQNEAQ (reference sequence). The V end lost 5 bases, the J end lost 8 bases, and 15 bases lay between the germline ends. CDR3: CASSLLGQREKLFF. Written as DNA, the CDR3 is TGTGCCAGCAGCCTATTGGGCCAGAGAGAAAAACTGTTTTTT.

This clonotype was seen a handful of times. This CDR3 is CASRPGGETQYF. CDR3 sequence (DNA): TGTGCCTCACGGCCGGGAGGAGAGACCCAGTACTTC. The chain has TRBV10-3 and TRBJ2-5, with TRBD2 matching over 7 bases. Germline assignment: CDR1 ENHRY and CDR2 SYGVKD. Trimming at V came to 11 bases and at J to 4 bases, leaving 7 bases not matched to a gene. The CDR3 loop spans 12 amino acids.

At least ten counts were recorded for this clonotype. This sequence joins TRBV7-8 and TRBJ2-5; a possible D gene is TRBD1 (6 bases). The V end was cut by 2 bases, the J end by 4 bases, with 11 bases between. The CDR3 has 14 amino acids. Germline V gene data show CDR1 as SGHVS and CDR2 as FQNEAQ. The CDR3 is CASSLFARGETQYF. The CDR3 DNA reads as TGTGCCAGCAGCTTATTTGCCAGGGGAGAGACCCAGTACTTC.

This clonotype was picked up a small number of times. The chain uses TRBV12-3 or TRBV12-4 and TRBJ1-5, with a possible D match to TRBD1 (6 bases). Trimming pared 3 bases from V and 3 bases from J, leaving 15 bases between. The length of the CDR3 is 16 residues. The CDR3 DNA is TGTGCCAGCAGTTTCGATTCTGGACAGTTCAATCAGCCCCAGCATTTT. Encoded protein: CASSFDSGQFNQPQHF.

This clonotype was seen at least ten times. The rearrangement joins TRBV18 to TRBJ1-3, with no clear D. Germline values: CDR1 KGHSH, CDR2 LQKENI. The V gene lost 2 bases and the J gene lost 0 bases, with 8 bases spanning the gap. The CDR3 length is 15 residues. This CDR3 reads CASSPSSYSGNTIYF. CDR3 DNA sequence: TGTGCCAGCTCACCAAGCTCCTACTCTGGAAACACCATATATTTT. The complete variable domain, with remaining parts taken from reference TRBV18 and TRBJ1-3, reads NAGVMQNPRHLVRRRGQEARLRCSPMKGHSHVYWYRQLPEEGLKFMVYLQKENIIDESGMPKERFSAEFPKEGPSILRIQQVVRGDSAAYFCASSPSSYSGNTIYFGEGSWLTVV.

This clonotype was seen repeatedly, ten times or more. The rearrangement joins TRBV7-6 to TRBJ1-1, with no clear D. Per the germline V gene, CDR1 is SGHVS and CDR2 is FNYEAQ. With 0 bases removed from V and 10 bases from J, the gap between germline ends came to 15 bases. The CDR3 is 14 amino acids. CDR3 DNA sequence: TGTGCCAGCAGCTTAGCACGCAGCCCCCAGCGAGCTTTCTTT. Translation gives CASSLARSPQRAFF.

Ten or more counts support this clonotype. The chain employs TRBV9 and TRBJ2-1, with 11 nucleotides matching TRBD1. The germline CDR1 and CDR2 sequences are SGDLS and YYNGEE. Losses at the gene ends were 2 bases for V and 6 bases for J; bases not matched to a gene: 4. The CDR3 is 15 residues long. The DNA of the CDR3 is TGTGCCAGCAGCGTTTTCGGGACAGGGGGCAATGAGCAGTTCTTC. It yields the protein CASSVFGTGGNEQFF.

Worth noting for this clonotype: Just one base apart from a much larger clone, this may be a read error. The chain combines TRBV20-1 with TRBJ2-7; D ambiguous. This CDR3 region has 13 residues. Germline V gene sequence: CDR1 DFQATT, CDR2 SNEGSKA (reference sequence). Trimming removed 3 bases from V and 6 bases from J, with 15 bases in between. The CDR3 protein is CSASSTALGEQYF. CDR3 nucleotide sequence: TGCAGTGCTAGCTCGACGGCTCTGGGCGAGCAGTACTTC.

J is TRBJ2-7 and V is TRBV4-2; no reliable D call. CDR1 is LGHNA, CDR2 YNFKEQ, per germline. V lost 0 bases to trimming and J lost 1 base, with 7 bases between them. The CDR3 totals 14 residues. DNA of the CDR3: TGTGCCAGCAGCCAAGAGTGGCAGTCCTACGAGCAGTACTTC. Translated: CASSQEWQSYEQYF.

The sample holds many counts of this clonotype. This CDR3 is CASSSRGTDTQYF. The CDR3, as DNA: TGTGCCAGCAGCTCGCGAGGCACAGATACGCAGTATTTT. This chain uses TRBV5-6 with TRBJ2-3; D unresolved. The CDR3 runs to 13 residues. Germline V CDR1 and CDR2: SGHDT, YYEEEE. Between the trimmed V and J ends, which lost 3 bases and 1 base, there was a span of 6 bases.

This clonotype showed up many times. The genes are TRBV20-1 and TRBJ1-1; D unclear. Trimming cost V 6 bases and J 5 bases, with 10 bases left between them. This CDR3 has 11 residues. Germline V CDR1 and CDR2: DFQATT, SNEGSKA (reference sequence). CDR3 sequence: CSASHGTEAFF. Here the CDR3 DNA reads TGCAGTGCCAGCCACGGGACTGAAGCTTTCTTT.

This clonotype was seen at least ten times. V gene TRBV7-9 combines with J gene TRBJ2-6; D gene unclear. CDR1 is SEHNR and CDR2 is FQNEAQ in the germline V gene (reference sequence). Trimming cost V 5 bases and J 0 bases, with 8 bases left between them. The CDR3 has 15 residues. CDR3 sequence (DNA): TGTGCCAGCAGCCATGGTGCCTCTGGGGCCAACGTCCTGACTTTC. Protein: CASSHGASGANVLTF.

The V call is TRBV6-5, the J call TRBJ2-2, with TRBD2 matching over 7 bases. The ends lost 5 bases at V and 7 bases at J; junction bases unmatched: 4. Looked up from germline, CDR1 is MNHEY and CDR2 is SVGAGI. The CDR3 is 13 amino acids. CDR3 in amino acids: CASSTSSGGELFF. The CDR3, as DNA: TGTGCCAGCAGTACCTCTAGCGGCGGGGAGCTGTTTTTT.

This clonotype was seen repeatedly, ten times or more. Here the CDR3 reads CASSLPGQGAQETQYF. DNA for the CDR3: TGTGCCAGCAGCTTACCAGGACAGGGGGCACAAGAGACCCAGTACTTC. The chain uses TRBV7-9 and TRBJ2-5, with TRBD1 identical over 11 bases. V was pared by 2 bases and J by 2 bases, with 4 bases of the junction left unmatched. The CDR3 spans 16 residues. CDR1 and CDR2 (germline): SEHNR, FQNEAQ (reference sequence).

The rearrangement links TRBV2 to TRBJ1-6; D remains unclear. The CDR3 consists of 15 residues. V lost 4 bases and J lost 0, with 7 bases in between. The germline CDR1 and CDR2 sequences are SNHLY and FYNNEI. This CDR3 is CASSVESSYNSPLHF. The CDR3 DNA follows: TGTGCCAGCAGTGTGGAGAGCTCCTATAATTCACCCCTCCACTTT.

There are many counts of this clonotype. V usage is TRBV28 and J usage is TRBJ1-1, with 9 bases lining up with TRBD1. After removal of 6 bases from V and 2 bases from J, the junction contained 10 bases not matched to a gene. CDR1 is MDHEN, CDR2 SYDVKM, per germline. This CDR3 is 16 amino acids long. In nucleotides, the CDR3 is TGTGCCAGCAGGGGGGGACAGGGAGGTCTTAACACTGAAGCTTTCTTT. Residues: CASRGGQGGLNTEAFF. Drawing the rest from reference TRBV28 and TRBJ1-1, the complete variable domain is DVKVTQSSRYLVKRTGEKVFLECVQDMDHENMFWYRQDPGLGLRLIYFSYDVKMKEKGDIPEGYSVSREKKERFSLILESASTNQTSMYLCASRGGQGGLNTEAFFGQGTRLTVV.